This T cell receptor (beta chain) was recovered during a study of control samples from healthy donors and cancer patients. Assay: immunoSEQ multiplex PCR; the TCRdb copy retains only in-frame clones and omits some. The sample has about 160,000 clones; around nine tenths are singletons. CDR3 length: 14 amino acids. V was cut by 7 bases and J by 7 bases, with 17 bases left in between. Per the germline V gene, CDR1 is SNHLY and CDR2 is FYNNEI. This chain uses TRBV2 with TRBJ1-5; a weak D match, TRBD1 (5 bases). The TCR originated in a man aged 25 to 40 in good health. The sequenced material came from blood. The CDR3 here is CASTPERGGQPQHF. The CDR3 DNA sequence: TGTGCCAGCACCCCTGAGAGGGGAGGGCAGCCCCAGCATTTT.